These 8 T cell receptor beta chains share one sample of origin, sequenced in a study of identical twins. TCRdb re-analysed the 5' RACE reads in MiXCR, keeping a single row per CDR3 protein. The sample carries 400,000 to 500,000 distinct CDR3 sequences, about 13% recorded once. The data also belong to a second study, concerning yellow fever vaccine responses in identical twins.

Sample: CD4+ T cells sorted from blood. These receptors all stem from a woman between 18 and 30 years old in good health.

The sample holds a few counts of this clonotype. The gene calls are TRBV11-2 and TRBJ2-7; 9 bases are shared with TRBD2. CDR3 length: 15 residues. Germline V gene sequence: CDR1 SGHAT, CDR2 FQNNGV. The trim removed 5 bases at V and 4 bases at J, leaving 9 bases unmatched. CDR3 residues: CASSPVSSGAYEQYF. In DNA, the CDR3 is TGTGCCAGCAGCCCCGTGTCTAGCGGGGCTTACGAGCAGTACTTC.

V usage is TRBV3-1 and J usage is TRBJ2-7; 8 nucleotides align to TRBD2. The CDR3 runs 16 residues. V shed 5 bases and J 0 bases; nucleotides not matched to a gene: 9. Germline V gene lookup returns CDR1 LGHDT and CDR2 YNNKEL (reference sequence). Here the CDR3 DNA reads TGTGCCAGCAGCTCCCCCGAAACTAGCGGCTCCTACGAGCAGTACTTC. Translating gives CASSSPETSGSYEQYF.

The V call is TRBV6-4, the J call TRBJ2-5; D possibly corresponds to TRBD2 (5 bases). The CDR3 covers 17 residues. V lost 5 bases and J 0 bases, leaving 19 bases between the germline ends. Germline V gene lookup returns CDR1 MRHNA and CDR2 SNTAGT. CDR3 sequence (DNA): TGTGCCAGCAGTTTTCTTACAACTAGAGGGTACCAAGAGACCCAGTACTTC. Residues: CASSFLTTRGYQETQYF.

This clonotype was recorded many times. The gene calls are TRBV5-1 and TRBJ1-1; D perhaps matches TRBD1 (6 bases). This CDR3 has 17 amino acids. Germline assignment: CDR1 SGHRS and CDR2 YFSETQ. The V end was cut by 2 bases, the J end by 0 bases, with 17 bases between. This CDR3 reads CASSFTRARDMNTEAFF. CDR3 nucleotides: TGCGCCAGCAGCTTCACACGAGCCAGGGACATGAACACTGAAGCTTTCTTT.

In its sample, this clonotype was seen many times. J is TRBJ2-7 and V is TRBV10-3, with D perhaps matching TRBD1 or TRBD2 (5 bases each). V lost 10 bases, J lost 0 bases, and 10 bases lay in between. This CDR3 is built from 12 residues. From germline, CDR1 is ENHRY and CDR2 SYGVKD. DNA of the CDR3: TGTGCCACCTCCGGGACCTCCTACGAGCAGTACTTC. Its protein product is CATSGTSYEQYF.

In DNA form, the CDR3 reads TGTGCGACAGGGGGGATAGCCAAAAACATTCAGTACTTC. It yields the protein CATGGIAKNIQYF. The genes are TRBV19 and TRBJ2-4, with 9 bases that match TRBD1. The CDR3 is made up of 13 amino acids. Germline V gene sequence: CDR1 LNHDA, CDR2 SQIVND (reference sequence).

This clonotype was seen only a few times. The rearrangement joins TRBV15 to TRBJ2-7, with TRBD2 matching over 11 bases. Per germline, CDR1 LNHNV and CDR2 YYDKDF (reference sequence). With 4 bases clipped from V and 4 bases from J, the junction kept 6 bases outside the gene matches. The CDR3 consists of 15 residues. CDR3 DNA: TGTGCCACCAGCAATAGCGGGAGGGCGGGTTACGAGCAGTACTTC. Translated, it gives CATSNSGRAGYEQYF.

The sample holds a few counts of this clonotype. The chain employs TRBV28 and TRBJ2-1; 8 bases agree with TRBD2. Per the germline V gene, CDR1 is MDHEN and CDR2 is SYDVKM. With V trimmed by 2 bases and J by 4 bases, 1 base remained unmatched. The CDR3 contains 14 residues. CDR3 amino acids: CASSLPGGYNEQFF. The DNA for the CDR3 is TGTGCCAGCAGTTTACCGGGGGGGTACAATGAGCAGTTCTTC.